Listed below are T cell receptor beta chains from one sample, sequenced in a study of cytomegalovirus exposure and HLA in healthy donors. Here immunoSEQ multiplex PCR was the method, and the copy in TCRdb shows in-frame clones only, minus some. The sample contains tens of thousands of clones, less than 75% of which appear only once. The sequenced sample was PBMCs. These TCRs come from a man under 40 in good health and CMV-seronegative. Both conserved end residues are part of each CDR3. Each record gives: CDR3 length, J gene, clone size, D gene, V gene, CDR3 protein, CDR3 DNA. A D gene is named only where the DNA matches it firmly. The size field is filled for only some rows; it gives once, few, many or a size class.

14	TRBJ2-2	NA	NA	TRBV5-1	CASSLVVNTGELFF	TGCGCCAGCAGCTTGGTAGTGAACACCGGGGAGCTGTTTTTT
14	TRBJ1-4	NA	NA	TRBV5-4	CASSLAAGDEKLFF	TGTGCCAGCAGCTTGGCCGCAGGGGATGAAAAACTGTTTTTT
12	TRBJ1-1	few	NA	TRBV7-9	CASSQTTERAFF	TGTGCCAGCAGCCAAACGACAGAACGAGCTTTCTTT
12	TRBJ1-5	NA	TRBD1	TRBV5-6	CASSIQGGPQHF	TGTGCCAGCAGCATCCAGGGGGGGCCCCAGCATTTT
15	TRBJ1-5	few	NA	TRBV7-2	CASTLDSYSNQPQHF	TGTGCCAGCACCCTCGACAGTTATAGCAATCAGCCCCAGCATTTT
13	TRBJ1-4	NA	NA	TRBV15	CATSGGTNEKLFF	TGTGCCACCTCTGGCGGAACTAATGAAAAACTGTTTTTT
16	TRBJ2-3	few	TRBD2	TRBV10-3	CAISESSGGNTDTQYF	TGTGCCATCAGTGAGTCGAGCGGGGGGAACACAGATACGCAGTATTTT
14	TRBJ2-7	NA	NA	TRBV27	CASSLSGLGYEQYF	TGTGCCAGCAGTTTATCGGGACTGGGATACGAGCAGTACTTC
14	TRBJ1-5	NA	TRBD1	TRBV19	CALGDRISNQPQHF	TGTGCCCTAGGGGACAGGATCAGCAATCAGCCCCAGCATTTT
12	TRBJ2-7	NA	TRBD1	TRBV19	CASAGGRYEQYF	TGTGCCAGCGCAGGGGGCAGGTACGAGCAGTACTTC
14	TRBJ1-1	NA	NA	TRBV27	CASSLKEGRAEAFF	TGTGCCAGCAGCCTTAAAGAGGGTAGGGCTGAAGCTTTCTTT
13	TRBJ2-5	once	TRBD1	TRBV27	CASSKNRGETQYF	TGTGCCAGCAGCAAAAACAGGGGAGAGACCCAGTACTTC
18	TRBJ1-1	few	TRBD1	TRBV5-1	CASSLAGTGGFGNTEAFF	TGCGCCAGCAGCTTGGCCGGGACAGGGGGCTTCGGGAACACTGAAGCTTTCTTT
15	TRBJ1-6	NA	NA	TRBV7-2	CASSSSKGKESPLHF	TGTGCCAGCAGCTCGTCCAAGGGGAAGGAGTCACCCCTCCACTTT
20	TRBJ1-4	NA	NA	TRBV5-1	CASSPILGEFTGATNEKLFF	TGCGCCAGCAGCCCGATCCTAGGAGAATTCACCGGAGCAACTAATGAAAAACTGTTTTTT
16	TRBJ2-3	NA	TRBD1	TRBV5-1	CASSLGAGTGADTQYF	TGCGCCAGCAGCTTGGGGGCCGGGACAGGGGCCGATACGCAGTATTTT
12	TRBJ1-3	NA	NA	TRBV30	CAWSVQGNTIYF	TGTGCCTGGAGTGTACAGGGAAACACCATATATTTT
14	TRBJ2-3	few	NA	TRBV6-5	CASSYSLAGDTQYF	TGTGCCAGCAGTTACTCTCTCGCGGGGGATACGCAGTATTTT
13	TRBJ2-4	NA	NA	TRBV19	CASSRQETNIQYF	TGTGCCAGTAGTAGACAGGAGACAAACATTCAGTACTTC
15	TRBJ2-1	NA	NA	TRBV27	CASSLSGRTYNEQFF	TGTGCCAGCAGTTTATCAGGCCGGACATACAATGAGCAGTTCTTC
12	TRBJ2-1	NA	NA	TRBV27	CASSYINNEQFF	TGTGCCAGCAGTTATATAAACAATGAGCAGTTCTTC
16	TRBJ1-1	NA	NA	TRBV9	CASSVASFRGNTEAFF	TGTGCCAGCAGCGTAGCGTCGTTCAGGGGGAACACTGAAGCTTTCTTT
14	TRBJ2-7	NA	TRBD1	TRBV5-1	CASSRAGQGGEQYF	TGCGCCAGCAGCCGGGCGGGACAGGGTGGAGAGCAGTACTTC
16	TRBJ2-5	NA	TRBD2	TRBV7-2	CASSSMSGGRRETQYF	TGTGCCAGCAGCTCGATGAGCGGGGGGCGCAGAGAGACCCAGTACTTC